Shown below are 28 T cell receptor beta chains from a single sample sequenced in a study of shared clonotypes between healthy human individuals. Measured with immunoSEQ multiplex PCR; TCRdb has only the in-frame clones, and not every one. The sample shows over 400,000 clones, approximately 82% of them seen only once. Sequenced sample: PBMCs. The source of these receptors is a woman aged 35 to 49 in good health. Some clones in this sample may be carry-over from other donors' samples.

This chain connects TRBV5-4 to TRBJ1-1; D not certain. Germline-derived CDR1 and CDR2 are SGHNT and YYREEE (reference sequence). The CDR3 is 9 amino acids. The V end lost 9 bases, the J end lost 2 bases, and 2 bases lay between the germline ends. CDR3 in amino acids: CANNTEAFF. The CDR3 DNA reads TGTGCCAATAACACTGAAGCTTTCTTT. The full variable domain, its missing parts supplied by reference TRBV5-4 and TRBJ1-1, is ETGVTQSPTHLIKTRGQQVTLRCSSQSGHNTVSWYQQALGQGPQFIFQYYREEENGRGNFPPRFSGLQFPNYSSELNVNALELDDSALYLCANNTEAFFGQGTRLTVV.

The V gene is TRBV5-1, the J gene TRBJ1-1, with D perhaps TRBD1 (6 bases). Germline loops: CDR1 SGHRS, CDR2 YFSETQ. Deletions cut 3 bases from V and 5 bases from J, with 14 bases between. The CDR3 spans 14 residues. Here the CDR3 DNA reads TGCGCCAGCAGCTCGGGGGGCGCTTATACTGAAGCTTTCTTT. This encodes CASSSGGAYTEAFF.

The chain is built from TRBV2 and TRBJ1-1, with no clear D. Trimming cost V 8 bases and J 5 bases, with 15 bases left between them. The CDR3 runs to 13 residues. Germline V CDR1 and CDR2: SNHLY, FYNNEI. CDR3 loop: CASGWARGTEAFF. The DNA of the CDR3 is TGTGCCAGCGGGTGGGCCCGCGGAACTGAAGCTTTCTTT.

In this sample, this clone turned up a few times. CDR3 region: CASSVGQGAPGANVLTF. DNA for the CDR3: TGTGCCAGCAGTGTGGGACAGGGGGCGCCAGGGGCCAACGTCCTGACTTTC. The V call is TRBV6-1, the J call TRBJ2-6; 12 nucleotides agree with TRBD1. The CDR3 runs 17 residues. Germline lookup yields CDR1 MNHNS and CDR2 SASEGT. The junction had 5 bases not matched to a gene; V was cut back by 4 bases and J by 4 bases.

This chain links TRBV10-2 with TRBJ2-7; 14 bases match TRBD2. This CDR3 is 15 amino acids long. Trimming took 7 bases from V and 5 from J; bases not matched to a gene: 7. Germline V lookup: CDR1 WSHSY, CDR2 SAAADI. CDR3 residues: CASTVGLAGVHEQYF. The CDR3 nucleotides are TGCGCCAGCACCGTGGGACTAGCGGGAGTGCACGAGCAGTACTTC.

The V and J genes are TRBV19 and TRBJ2-5; TRBD1 is a possible D gene (5 bases). Per the germline V gene, CDR1 is LNHDA and CDR2 is SQIVND (reference sequence). The CDR3 spans 13 residues. The V end lost 5 bases, the J end lost 9 bases, and 16 bases lay between the germline ends. CDR3 nucleotide sequence: TGTGCCAGTAGTGCCGGCCCGCAAGGGGCCCAGTACTTC. Translated: CASSAGPQGAQYF.

V gene TRBV2 combines with J gene TRBJ2-7; weak D call: TRBD1 (5 bases). The CDR3 has 13 residues. Trimming cost V 4 bases and J 4 bases, with 11 bases left between them. Germline V gives CDR1 SNHLY, CDR2 FYNNEI. DNA of the CDR3: TGTGCCAGCAGTGTGGACATTGGGTACGAGCAGTACTTC. Translation gives CASSVDIGYEQYF.

The chain links TRBV2 to TRBJ2-6; D may be TRBD1 (6 bases). The CDR3 extends over 15 amino acids. CDR1 SNHLY and CDR2 FYNNEI come from the germline V gene. Trimming shortened V by 6 bases and J by 4 bases, and 13 bases separated the two germline ends. CDR3 in DNA: TGTGCCAGCAGCGTGGACAGTTTCGGGGCCAACGTCCTGACTTTC. Translating gives CASSVDSFGANVLTF.

This chain connects TRBV19 to TRBJ2-7; TRBD2 matches 11 bases. This CDR3 spans 14 amino acids. Trimming at V came to 5 bases and at J to 6 bases, leaving 6 bases not matched to a gene. CDR1 LNHDA and CDR2 SQIVND come from the germline V gene (reference sequence). For the CDR3, the DNA is TGTGCCAGTAGTGTTACTAGCGGGAGTGGCGAGCAGTACTTC. It is translated as CASSVTSGSGEQYF.

V gene TRBV21-1 combines with J gene TRBJ1-5; the D call in the table, TRBD1, was not verified against the DNA. TRBV21-1 is shown as a pseudogene. The CDR3 has 18 amino acids. This chain's CDR3 is CASSKVLGAIWSNQPQHF. The CDR3 bases are TGTGCCAGCAGCAAAGTTTTGGGGGCGATTTGGAGCAATCAGCCCCAGCATTTT.

The chain recombines TRBV11-1 with TRBJ2-5; D might be TRBD2 (5 bases). CDR3 size: 13 residues. Germline CDR1 SGHAT, CDR2 FQDESV (reference sequence). Between the trimmed V and J ends, which lost 1 base and 11 bases, there was a span of 14 bases. The CDR3 protein is CASSLVADSQQYF. CDR3 sequence (DNA): TGTGCCAGCAGCTTAGTCGCGGACTCCCAGCAGTACTTC.

V gene TRBV4-2 combines with J gene TRBJ1-2; 7 bases line up with TRBD1. Germline CDR1 and CDR2: LGHNA and YNFKEQ. Trimming took 1 base from V and 7 from J; bases not matched to a gene: 6. The length of the CDR3 is 14 residues. CDR3 sequence: CASSQGEGASGYTF. DNA of the CDR3: TGTGCCAGCAGCCAAGGGGAGGGGGCTAGTGGCTACACCTTC.

The sample holds one count of this clone. This chain joins TRBV6-1 and TRBJ1-4; D is possibly TRBD1 (5 bases). From germline, CDR1 is MNHNS and CDR2 SASEGT. Between the trimmed V and J ends, which lost 3 bases and 11 bases, there was a span of 13 bases. This CDR3 comprises 13 residues. As DNA, the CDR3 is TGTGCCAGCAGTGATCGCCAGGGAGGGAAACTGTTTTTT. This gives the protein CASSDRQGGKLFF.

This clone was counted a few times. The same CDR3 arises from other DNA sequences in this sample as well. This chain uses TRBV28 with TRBJ2-1; D remains ambiguous. This CDR3 has 11 amino acids. Germline V gene data show CDR1 as MDHEN and CDR2 as SYDVKM. The germline V and J ends were trimmed by 2 bases and 6 bases, with 2 bases remaining between them. The CDR3 protein is CASSLGNEQFF. In nucleotides, the CDR3 is TGTGCCAGCAGTTTAGGCAATGAGCAGTTCTTC.

This clone turned up a few times. The rearrangement links TRBV5-1 to TRBJ2-1, with a possible D match to TRBD2 (6 bases). Germline V lookup: CDR1 SGHRS, CDR2 YFSETQ. There are 15 residues in the CDR3. Deletions cut 3 bases from V and 6 bases from J, with 16 bases between. The CDR3 bases are TGCGCCAGCAGCTCCCTCCCGAGTAGCGGCAATGAGCAGTTCTTC. Amino acid sequence: CASSSLPSSGNEQFF.

This clone occurred once. The chain employs TRBV29-1 and TRBJ2-5, with D perhaps TRBD2 (5 bases). The length of the CDR3 is 14 residues. Germline-derived CDR1 and CDR2 are SQVTM and ANQGSEA. Trimming removed 3 bases from V and 1 base from J, with 12 bases in between. The CDR3 loop is CSVELLALQETQYF. Here the CDR3 DNA reads TGCAGCGTTGAGTTGCTAGCCCTCCAAGAGACCCAGTACTTC.

The chain employs TRBV7-9 and TRBJ1-4, with D possibly TRBD1 on 6 matching bases. Germline V gene lookup returns CDR1 SEHNR and CDR2 FQNEAQ (reference sequence). V was trimmed by 3 bases and J by 6 bases, leaving 11 bases between them. The length of the CDR3 is 14 residues. The CDR3 DNA reads as TGTGCCAGCAGCTTCCGGACAGACTATGAAAAACTGTTTTTT. It translates to CASSFRTDYEKLFF.

The chain has TRBV6-6 and TRBJ1-2; 7 bases agree with TRBD1. The CDR3 loop spans 16 amino acids. The trim removed 6 bases at V and 6 bases at J, leaving 16 bases unmatched. Germline V lookup: CDR1 MNHNY, CDR2 SVGAGI (reference sequence). The CDR3 sequence: CASSYDALGQMNGYTF. CDR3 DNA: TGTGCCAGCAGCTACGACGCCCTGGGACAGATGAATGGCTACACCTTC.

This chain joins TRBV5-4 and TRBJ2-6; D is unclear. Germline V lookup: CDR1 SGHNT, CDR2 YYREEE (reference sequence). Trimming cost V 1 base and J 1 base, with 9 bases left between them. CDR3 size: 16 residues. CDR3 sequence: CASSLSLSSGANVLTF. In DNA form, the CDR3 reads TGTGCCAGCAGCTTGTCCCTTTCGTCTGGGGCCAACGTCCTGACTTTC.

This chain connects TRBV18 to TRBJ1-4; a weak D match, TRBD1 (6 bases). With 3 bases removed from V and 7 bases from J, the gap between germline ends came to 15 bases. The CDR3 has 15 amino acids. The germline CDR1 and CDR2 sequences are KGHSH and LQKENI. The CDR3 DNA reads TGTGCCAGCTCACCTAACCAGGGGAGAGGTGAAAAACTGTTTTTT. Protein product: CASSPNQGRGEKLFF.

The rearrangement links TRBV5-1 to TRBJ2-1, with 9 bases fitting TRBD2. The CDR3 has 16 residues. Germline CDR1 is SGHRS and CDR2 is YFSETQ. Trimming removed 0 bases from V and 7 bases from J; junction bases left unmatched: 8. The CDR3 region has the DNA TGCGCCAGCAGCTTGGCCGTACTAGCGGGTTCAAATGAGCAGTTCTTC. This sequence encodes CASSLAVLAGSNEQFF. The full variable domain, in which reference TRBV5-1 and TRBJ2-1 provide the parts outside the CDR3, is KAGVTQTPRYLIKTRGQQVTLSCSPISGHRSVSWYQQTPGQGLQFLFEYFSETQRNKGNFPGRFSGRQFSNSRSEMNVSTLELGDSALYLCASSLAVLAGSNEQFFGPGTRLTVL.

The chain links TRBV6-1 to TRBJ2-1; 7 bases are shared with TRBD2. The CDR3 has 14 residues. Germline lookup yields CDR1 MNHNS and CDR2 SASEGT. The V and J ends lost 8 bases and 3 bases, in that order; junction bases with no gene match: 7. This chain's CDR3 is CASHGTNYYNEQFF. The CDR3, as DNA: TGTGCCAGCCACGGGACTAACTACTACAATGAGCAGTTCTTC.

This clone was picked up one time. The chain carries TRBV25-1 and TRBJ2-7, with TRBD2 matching 9 bases. Germline V gene data show CDR1 as MGHDK and CDR2 as SYGVNS. The V and J ends lost 1 base and 7 bases, in that order; junction bases with no gene match: 11. CDR3 length equals 16 residues. The CDR3 sequence is CASSESRASGVVEQYF. Written as DNA, the CDR3 is TGTGCCAGCAGTGAATCGAGGGCTAGCGGGGTAGTGGAGCAGTACTTC.

The J gene is TRBJ2-7, the V gene TRBV19; 12 bases agree with TRBD2. V trimming: 6 bases; J trimming: 2 bases; junction bases outside the gene matches: 2. The CDR3 covers 14 residues. Germline CDR1 reads LNHDA; CDR2 reads SQIVND (reference sequence). The CDR3 nucleotides read TGTGCCAGTAGGACTAGCGGGGGACCCTACGAGCAGTACTTC. It is translated as CASRTSGGPYEQYF.

CDR3 DNA: TGTGCCAGCAGCTTATTGGGGGTGGGAGCGGACCTCGAATCAGATACGCAGTATTTT. This translates into CASSLLGVGADLESDTQYF. The chain carries TRBV7-2 and TRBJ2-3; the D call may be TRBD1 or TRBD2 (5 bases each). Germline lookup yields CDR1 SGHTA and CDR2 FQGNSA. The CDR3 is made up of 19 amino acids. Trimming left V 2 bases short and J 4 bases short, with 25 bases between.

This clone was seen a single time. This chain uses TRBV6-1 with TRBJ2-7; 7 bases are shared with TRBD2. Germline assignment: CDR1 MNHNS and CDR2 SASEGT. The CDR3 covers 13 residues. V shed 11 bases and J 3 bases; nucleotides not matched to a gene: 10. The CDR3 protein is CALGASGVYEQYF. The CDR3 DNA follows: TGTGCCCTAGGGGCTAGCGGCGTCTACGAGCAGTACTTC.

The genes are TRBV2 and TRBJ1-1; no definite D call. CDR1 is SNHLY, CDR2 FYNNEI, per germline. CDR3 length: 12 residues. Trimming cost V 7 bases and J 3 bases, with 9 bases left between them. The CDR3: CASTIRDTEAFF. The CDR3 region has the DNA TGTGCCAGCACAATAAGGGACACTGAAGCTTTCTTT.

The J gene is TRBJ1-2, the V gene TRBV7-8; TRBD1 matches at 8 bases. The CDR3 length is 16 residues. Losses at the gene ends were 4 bases for V and 6 bases for J; bases not matched to a gene: 13. The germline gives CDR1 SGHVS, CDR2 FQNEAQ. The CDR3 sequence: CASSSGFDRGDDGYTF. The CDR3 DNA reads as TGTGCCAGCAGCTCCGGTTTTGACAGGGGTGATGATGGCTACACCTTC. Together with reference TRBV7-8 and TRBJ1-2, the CDR3 gives the full variable domain: GAGVSQSPRYKVAKRGQDVALRCDPISGHVSLFWYQQALGQGPEFLTYFQNEAQLDKSGLPSDRFFAERPEGSVSTLKIQRTQQEDSAVYLCASSSGFDRGDDGYTFGSGTRLTVV.